This T cell receptor (beta chain) originates from a study of blood T cells in healthy people across ages. This clonotype was counted many times. Its antigen is not identified. The authors ran a second PCR of roughly 6 to 12 cycles using a sample-barcoded 5' primer and a J-beta primer mix. Individual samples furnished no less than 2.5 million CDR3-containing paired-end reads apiece. In TCRdb, the 5' RACE reads were re-called with MiXCR into one record per CDR3 protein. The sample carries roughly 680,000 distinct CDR3 sequences, 40% to 65% recorded once. Trimming pared 4 bases from V and 7 bases from J, leaving 17 bases between. Germline V gene lookup returns CDR1 KGHDR and CDR2 SFDVKD. The length of the CDR3 is 15 residues. Study-wide results and limits: Aged donors had fewer naive CD4+ cells and lower diversity than long-lived donors. Per million T cells, TCR beta diversity dropped about linearly as age rose.

The clonotype was recovered from a woman older than 75 in good health. The chain links TRBV24-1 to TRBJ2-3, with D perhaps matching TRBD1 (6 bases). The sequenced material came from blood. The DNA for the CDR3 is TGTGCCACCAGTGACCCAGGGGTTTTTGGGTATACGCAGTATTTT. This codes for CATSDPGVFGYTQYF.